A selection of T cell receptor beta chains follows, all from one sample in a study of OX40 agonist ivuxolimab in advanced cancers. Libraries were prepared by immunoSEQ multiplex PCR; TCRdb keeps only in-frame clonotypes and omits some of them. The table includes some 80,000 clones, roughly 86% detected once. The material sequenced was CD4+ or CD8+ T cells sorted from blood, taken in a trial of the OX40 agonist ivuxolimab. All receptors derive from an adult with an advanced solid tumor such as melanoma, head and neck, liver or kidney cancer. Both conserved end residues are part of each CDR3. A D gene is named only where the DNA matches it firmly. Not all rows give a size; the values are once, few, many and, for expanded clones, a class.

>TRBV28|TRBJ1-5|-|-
TGTGCCAGCAGTTTACCAGGGGCCCGCAATCAGCCCCAGCATTTT
CASSLPGARNQPQHF
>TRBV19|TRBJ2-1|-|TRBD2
TGTGCCAGTAGTATAGAGGGGCCTAGCGGTATAGACAATGAGCAGTTCTTC
CASSIEGPSGIDNEQFF
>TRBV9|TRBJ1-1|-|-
TGTGCCAGCAGCCTAGGGGGGAGAAACACTGAAGCTTTCTTT
CASSLGGRNTEAFF
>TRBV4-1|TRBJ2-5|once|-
TGCGCCAGCAGCCAGGGGGACAAGCAAGAGACCCAGTACTTC
CASSQGDKQETQYF
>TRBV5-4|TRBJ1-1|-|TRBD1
TGTGCCAGCAGCCCCTTCCCGGGACAGCAACAGGAAGCTTTCTTT
CASSPFPGQQQEAFF
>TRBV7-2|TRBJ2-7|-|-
TGTGCCAGCAGCCGTGGTGGCAGCTCCTACGAGCAGTACTTC
CASSRGGSSYEQYF
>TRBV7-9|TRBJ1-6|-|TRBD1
TGTGCCAGCAGCTTAGGGGACAGGGACTTACCCCTCCACTTT
CASSLGDRDLPLHF
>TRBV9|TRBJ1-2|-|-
TGTGCCAGCAGCGTAGGACGGCGGGGGGTGCCCTATGGCTACACCTTC
CASSVGRRGVPYGYTF
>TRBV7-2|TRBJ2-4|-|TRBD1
TGTGCCAGCAGCTTAATGGGACAGCTACAAAACATTCAGTACTTC
CASSLMGQLQNIQYF
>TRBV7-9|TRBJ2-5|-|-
TGTGCCAGCAACACCAGGTCACAGGGAGAGACCCAGTACTTC
CASNTRSQGETQYF
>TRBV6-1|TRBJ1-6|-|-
TGTGCCAGCACTCCCGGGACAAGCAATTCACCCCTCCACTTT
CASTPGTSNSPLHF
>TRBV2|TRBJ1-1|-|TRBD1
TGTGCCAGCTCTCTAATCCTTCAGGGGGCGCTGGGTAGGAACACTGAAGCTTTCTTT
CASSLILQGALGRNTEAFF
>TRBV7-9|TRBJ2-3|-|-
TGTGCCAGCAACGGGGAACAGGGTGCCGGAGATACGCAGTATTTT
CASNGEQGAGDTQYF
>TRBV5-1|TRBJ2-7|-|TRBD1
TGCGCCAGCAGCTCCGGGACAGGGGCCTACGAGCAGTACTTC
CASSSGTGAYEQYF
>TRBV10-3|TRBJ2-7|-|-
TGTGCCATCAGTGAGAGTACAGGCAATACCTACGAGCAGTACTTC
CAISESTGNTYEQYF
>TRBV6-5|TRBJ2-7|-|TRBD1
TGTGCCAGCAGTTTGAGGGGGCCGACCTACGAGCAGTACTTC
CASSLRGPTYEQYF
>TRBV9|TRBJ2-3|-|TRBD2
TGTGCCAGCAGCGTAGGGGCAAGCGGGGGTGCAGATACGCAGTATTTT
CASSVGASGGADTQYF
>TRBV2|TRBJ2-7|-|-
TGTGCCAGCACCCCAACTATAACGACTTCTGAGCAGTACTTC
CASTPTITTSEQYF
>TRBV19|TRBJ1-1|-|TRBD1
TGTGCCAGTAGTAATACAGGGGGGGGGACTGAAGCTTTCTTT
CASSNTGGGTEAFF
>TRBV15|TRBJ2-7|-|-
TGTGCCACCAGCAGAGACGGCTACGAGCAGTACTTC
CATSRDGYEQYF
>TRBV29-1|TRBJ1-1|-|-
TGCTCCTGGGTAGGGAACACTGAAGCTTTCTTT
CSWVGNTEAFF
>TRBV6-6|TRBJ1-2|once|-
TGTGCCAGCAGTTTCAGGGATAGCTATGGCTACACCTTC
CASSFRDSYGYTF
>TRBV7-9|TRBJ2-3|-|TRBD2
TGTGCCAGCAGAGCGGGGGTGTCAGATACGCAGTATTTT
CASRAGVSDTQYF
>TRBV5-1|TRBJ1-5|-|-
TGCGCCAGCAGCACCAATCCCGGGACGGCGGACGGTCAGCCCCAGCATTTT
CASSTNPGTADGQPQHF
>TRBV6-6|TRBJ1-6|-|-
TGTGCCAGCAGTGTAAGGGGTTCACCCCTCCACTTT
CASSVRGSPLHF
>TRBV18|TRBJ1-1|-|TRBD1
TGTGCCAGCTCACCATTGGGACAGGGGGGAATCTATAACACTGAAGCTTTCTTT
CASSPLGQGGIYNTEAFF
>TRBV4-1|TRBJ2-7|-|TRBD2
TGCGCCAGCAGCCAAGATATAGGGACTAGCGGGAGTTCGCGGGACGAGCAGTACTTC
CASSQDIGTSGSSRDEQYF
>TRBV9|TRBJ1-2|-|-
TGTGCCAGCAGCTCCCACGGTAGGGAATCGGGGGGCTACACCTTC
CASSSHGRESGGYTF
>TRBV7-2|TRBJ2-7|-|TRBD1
TGTGCCAGCAGCTTAGAGACAGGGGCTCTCGAGCAGTACTTC
CASSLETGALEQYF
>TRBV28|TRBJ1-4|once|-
TGTGCCAGCAGCGACTCCCGGACACCGAATGAAAAACTGTTTTTT
CASSDSRTPNEKLFF
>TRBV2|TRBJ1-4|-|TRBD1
TGTGCCAGCAGTCCTCGGACAGGCCTTTTGACTAATGAAAAACTGTTTTTT
CASSPRTGLLTNEKLFF
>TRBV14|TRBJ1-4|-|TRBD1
TGTGCCAGCAGCTCTCAGGGGGGTACTGAAAAACTGTTTTTT
CASSSQGGTEKLFF
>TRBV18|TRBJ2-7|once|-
TGTGCCAGCTCACCACGCGGTGACATAGAGCAGTACTTC
CASSPRGDIEQYF
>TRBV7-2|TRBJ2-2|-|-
TGTGCCAGCAGCTTATTCCTGGGGAACACCGGGGAGCTGTTTTTT
CASSLFLGNTGELFF
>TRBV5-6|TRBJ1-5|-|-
TGTGCCAGCAGCTGGGGCTCGGGTAGCAATCAGCCCCAGCATTTT
CASSWGSGSNQPQHF
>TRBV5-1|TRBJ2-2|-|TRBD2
TGCGCCAGCAGCCGGAGCGGGAGCCCTTCGGGCGGGGAGCTGTTTTTT
CASSRSGSPSGGELFF
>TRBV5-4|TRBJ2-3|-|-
TGTGCCAGCAGCCCGCCACTAGCAGATACTAGCACAGATACGCAGTATTTT
CASSPPLADTSTDTQYF
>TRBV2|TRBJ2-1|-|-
TGTGCCACTTCTTTGGGGGCAGTAAACAATGAGCAGTTCTTC
CATSLGAVNNEQFF
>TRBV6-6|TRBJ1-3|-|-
TGTGCCAGCAGTTACTCCAGGGCTGGAAACACCATATATTTT
CASSYSRAGNTIYF
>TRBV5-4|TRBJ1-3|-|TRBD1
TGTGCCAGCAGCGGAGGGACAGGGGTAGGAAACACCATATATTTT
CASSGGTGVGNTIYF
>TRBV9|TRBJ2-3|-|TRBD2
TGTGCCAGCAGCGTAGGTGGACTAGCGGGCATCACAGATACGCAGTATTTT
CASSVGGLAGITDTQYF
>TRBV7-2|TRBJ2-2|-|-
TGTGCCAGCAGCCGCGGGCCCGGGGTCGCGAACACCGGGGAGCTGTTTTTT
CASSRGPGVANTGELFF
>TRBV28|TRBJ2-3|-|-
TGTGCCAGCCTTCGGAGGCCAGATACGCAGTATTTT
CASLRRPDTQYF
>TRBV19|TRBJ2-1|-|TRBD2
TGTGCCAGTAGTACCGGGACTAGCGGCTACTCCTACAATGAGCAGTTCTTC
CASSTGTSGYSYNEQFF
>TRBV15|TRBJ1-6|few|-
TGTGCCACTAGGGAGTGGGCGGGCTCACCCCTCCACTTT
CATREWAGSPLHF